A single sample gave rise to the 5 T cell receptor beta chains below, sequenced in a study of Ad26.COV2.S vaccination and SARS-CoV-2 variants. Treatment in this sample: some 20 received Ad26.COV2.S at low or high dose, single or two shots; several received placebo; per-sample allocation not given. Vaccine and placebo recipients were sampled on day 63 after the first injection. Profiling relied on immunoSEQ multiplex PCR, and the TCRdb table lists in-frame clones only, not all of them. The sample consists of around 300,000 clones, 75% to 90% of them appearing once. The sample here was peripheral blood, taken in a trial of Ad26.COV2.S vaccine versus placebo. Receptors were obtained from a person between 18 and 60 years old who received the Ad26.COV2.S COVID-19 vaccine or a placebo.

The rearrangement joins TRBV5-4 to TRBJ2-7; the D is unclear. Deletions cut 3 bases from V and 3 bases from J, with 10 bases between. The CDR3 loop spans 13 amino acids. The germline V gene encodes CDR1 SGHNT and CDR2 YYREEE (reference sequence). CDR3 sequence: CASSWDRSYEQYF. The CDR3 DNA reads TGTGCCAGCAGCTGGGATCGAAGCTACGAGCAGTACTTC.

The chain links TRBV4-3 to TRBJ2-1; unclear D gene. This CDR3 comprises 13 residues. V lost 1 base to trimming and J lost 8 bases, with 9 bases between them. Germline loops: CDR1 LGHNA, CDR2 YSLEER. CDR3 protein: CASSQAALYEQFF. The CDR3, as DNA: TGCGCCAGCAGCCAAGCGGCTCTTTATGAGCAGTTCTTC.

CDR3 nucleotide sequence: TGTGCCAGCAGTGACCCTGCTAGCGGAGGGGATAAGCAGTTCTTC. Translated, it gives CASSDPASGGDKQFF. This chain connects TRBV6-4 to TRBJ2-1, with 7 positions matching TRBD2. The ends lost 2 bases at V and 11 bases at J; junction bases unmatched: 12. CDR1 and CDR2 from the germline V gene are MRHNA and SNTAGT. This CDR3 is 15 amino acids long.

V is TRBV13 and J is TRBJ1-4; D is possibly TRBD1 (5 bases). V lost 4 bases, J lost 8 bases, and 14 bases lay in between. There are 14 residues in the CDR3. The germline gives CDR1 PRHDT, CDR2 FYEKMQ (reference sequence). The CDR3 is CASSYFTDSEKLFF. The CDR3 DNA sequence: TGTGCCAGCAGCTACTTTACTGACAGCGAAAAACTGTTTTTT.

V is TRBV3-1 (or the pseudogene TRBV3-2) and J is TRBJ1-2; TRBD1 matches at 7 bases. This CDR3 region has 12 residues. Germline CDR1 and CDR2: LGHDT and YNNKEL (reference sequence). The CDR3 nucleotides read TGTGCATGCGGACAGGCAAATAGGGGCTACACCTTC. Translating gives CACGQANRGYTF.